These 27 T cell receptor beta chains share one sample of origin, sequenced in a study of early T cells in non-severe SARS-CoV-2 infection. One entry per CDR3 protein results from TCRdb running MiXCR on the 5' RACE reads. The table has some 96,000 distinct CDR3 sequences, over 10% seen once. Material: whole blood. These receptor sequences come from an adult who was a healthcare worker with PCR-confirmed SARS-CoV-2 infection or an uninfected control (not recorded which).

This chain connects TRBV18 to TRBJ2-3; D is tentatively TRBD1 or TRBD2 (5 bases each). V was cut by 6 bases and J by 0 bases, with 16 bases left in between. Germline CDR1 reads KGHSH; CDR2 reads LQKENI. The CDR3 spans 16 residues. The DNA for the CDR3 is TGTGCCAGCTCCGCCCGGGGCCAAGGTAGCACAGATACGCAGTATTTT. The encoded protein is CASSARGQGSTDTQYF.

Many counts were recorded for this clonotype. DNA for the CDR3: TGCGCCAGCAGTTCCGGGACACTGGGCTATGGCTACACCTTC. Translating it yields CASSSGTLGYGYTF. The chain carries TRBV5-1 and TRBJ1-2; perhaps TRBD1 as D (6 bases). V lost 5 bases to trimming and J lost 4 bases, with 15 bases between them. The V gene's germline CDR1 is SGHRS and CDR2 YFSETQ. This CDR3 is 14 amino acids long.

This chain uses TRBV5-1 with TRBJ1-1; D gene unclear. This CDR3 has 14 residues. V was trimmed by 4 bases and J by 4 bases, leaving 14 bases between them. Germline V lookup: CDR1 SGHRS, CDR2 YFSETQ. The CDR3 region has the DNA TGCGCCAGCAGCCTCACTCGGGGAAGCACTGAAGCTTTCTTT. Protein sequence: CASSLTRGSTEAFF.

The gene calls are TRBV20-1 and TRBJ2-1; 10 bases line up with TRBD2. J gave up 7 bases and V 6 bases, and 6 bases lay outside the gene matches. The CDR3 covers 13 residues. Germline-derived CDR1 and CDR2 are DFQATT and SNEGSKA (reference sequence). The CDR3 region has the DNA TGCAGTGCCCCGGGACTAGCGCAGAATGAGCAGTTCTTC. Its translation is CSAPGLAQNEQFF.

The CDR3 sequence is CASSLVRLAGGLWPGELFF. CDR3 nucleotides: TGTGCCAGCAGTTTGGTACGACTAGCGGGGGGGCTGTGGCCCGGGGAGCTGTTTTTT. The V call is TRBV12-3 or TRBV12-4, the J call TRBJ2-2; 14 positions agree with TRBD2. V lost 3 bases, J lost 6 bases, and 12 bases stayed unmatched. The CDR3 runs to 19 residues.

V gene TRBV7-9 combines with J gene TRBJ2-3; 7 positions agree with TRBD1. With V trimmed by 1 base and J by 0 bases, 7 bases remained unmatched. The CDR3 totals 17 residues. Germline V lookup: CDR1 SEHNR, CDR2 FQNEAQ (reference sequence). In DNA form, the CDR3 reads TGTGCCAGCAGCTTAGGCCACAGGGGACGTAGCACAGATACGCAGTATTTT. Translated: CASSLGHRGRSTDTQYF.

Ten or more counts support this clonotype. The chain employs TRBV28 and TRBJ1-4; possibly TRBD1 for D (5 bases). With 7 bases removed from V and 7 bases from J, the gap between germline ends came to 19 bases. Germline loops: CDR1 MDHEN, CDR2 SYDVKM. This CDR3 is built from 15 residues. As DNA, the CDR3 is TGTGCCAGCACCAGAGCCCAGGGCCCGGGTGAAAAACTGTTTTTT. It yields the protein CASTRAQGPGEKLFF.

At least ten counts were recorded for this clonotype. V gene TRBV6-2 or TRBV6-3 combines with J gene TRBJ1-6; 7 nucleotides line up with TRBD1. J lost 10 bases, V lost 6 bases, and 12 bases had no gene match. This CDR3 has 15 amino acids. Germline-derived CDR1 and CDR2 are MNHEY and SVGEGT. CDR3 in DNA: TGTGCCAGCAGCCGGGACAGACCCCCTGGGTCACCCCTCCACTTT. This sequence encodes CASSRDRPPGSPLHF.

This clonotype was seen ten or more times. The chain is built from TRBV6-1 and TRBJ1-1; TRBD1 matches 10 bases. Unmatched junction bases numbered 11, after V lost 6 bases and J lost 7 bases. Germline CDR1 is MNHNS and CDR2 is SASEGT. There are 15 residues in the CDR3. The CDR3 region is CASRNSGTGAYEAFF. The CDR3, as DNA: TGTGCCAGCAGAAACTCCGGGACAGGGGCCTATGAAGCTTTCTTT.

Comments on this clonotype: A much larger clone lies one base from this, so it may be a read error. The V call is TRBV20-1, the J call TRBJ2-5; D is perhaps TRBD1 (6 bases). The CDR3 has 15 residues. Looked up from germline, CDR1 is DFQATT and CDR2 is SNEGSKA (reference sequence). Trimming removed 3 bases from V and 3 bases from J, with 17 bases in between. The DNA of the CDR3 is TGCAGTGCTAGTCAGGGGTTAACAACAAAAGAGACCCAGTACTTC. Translation gives CSASQGLTTKETQYF.

This clonotype turned up a few times. The chain couples TRBV15 to TRBJ2-1, with a possible D match to TRBD2 (6 bases). CDR1 LNHNV and CDR2 YYDKDF come from the germline V gene (reference sequence). The V end lost 0 bases, the J end lost 6 bases, and 9 bases lay between the germline ends. There are 14 residues in the CDR3. The DNA of the CDR3 is TGTGCCACCAGCAGAGATGTAGCGGCCAATGAGCAGTTCTTC. Protein product: CATSRDVAANEQFF.

V and J are TRBV24-1 and TRBJ1-2; TRBD1 agrees at 10 bases. Trimming cost V 3 bases and J 7 bases; bases outside gene matches: 7. The CDR3 length is 15 residues. CDR1 and CDR2 (germline): KGHDR, SFDVKD. The CDR3 reads CATSDPGTGVVGYTF. As DNA, the CDR3 is TGTGCCACCAGTGATCCCGGGACAGGGGTTGTTGGCTACACCTTC.

The V and J genes are TRBV5-1 and TRBJ1-6; the D gene is possibly TRBD1 (5 bases). V gave up 4 bases and J gave up 12 bases, with 35 bases separating them. Germline lookup yields CDR1 SGHRS and CDR2 YFSETQ. The CDR3 runs to 20 residues. The CDR3 DNA reads TGCGCCAGCAGCCCCCTCGCCCGATACGACAGCGAACCGACGATGAAACCCCTCCACTTT. Translated, it gives CASSPLARYDSEPTMKPLHF.

There are many counts of this clonotype. The chain has TRBV6-1 and TRBJ2-1, with 10 bases fitting TRBD1. Per the germline V gene, CDR1 is MNHNS and CDR2 is SASEGT. The CDR3 contains 15 residues. Trimming at V came to 6 bases and at J to 3 bases, leaving 5 bases not matched to a gene. This CDR3 reads CASRNRDRGYNEQFF. The CDR3 nucleotides are TGTGCCAGCAGGAACCGGGACAGGGGCTACAATGAGCAGTTCTTC.

The gene calls are TRBV28 and TRBJ1-4; D unresolved. CDR3 length equals 11 residues. Germline CDR1 and CDR2: MDHEN and SYDVKM. V lost 7 bases and J 5 bases, leaving 5 bases between the germline ends. CDR3 protein: CASMINEKLFF. The CDR3 region has the DNA TGTGCCAGCATGATCAATGAAAAACTGTTTTTT. Complete variable domain (other parts from reference TRBV28 and TRBJ1-4): DVKVTQSSRYLVKRTGEKVFLECVQDMDHENMFWYRQDPGLGLRLIYFSYDVKMKEKGDIPEGYSVSREKKERFSLILESASTNQTSMYLCASMINEKLFFGSGTQLSVL.

The sample holds a few counts of this clonotype. The CDR3 spells CASSSFKNLGQTNTGELFF. The CDR3 DNA sequence: TGTGCCAGCAGCTCGTTCAAAAATCTTGGACAGACGAACACCGGGGAGCTGTTTTTT. The chain links TRBV11-2 to TRBJ2-2; a weak D match, TRBD1 (6 bases). This CDR3 region has 19 residues. In germline, CDR1 is SGHAT, CDR2 FQNNGV. Trimming removed 4 bases from V and 0 bases from J, with 21 bases in between. The full variable domain, completed using reference TRBV11-2 and TRBJ2-2, is EAGVAQSPRYKIIEKRQSVAFWCNPISGHATLYWYQQILGQGPKLLIQFQNNGVVDDSQLPKDRFSAERLKGVDSTLKIQPAKLEDSAVYLCASSSFKNLGQTNTGELFFGEGSRLTVL.

The chain has TRBV2 and TRBJ2-4; 10 positions match TRBD1. The CDR3 totals 16 residues. The germline V gene encodes CDR1 SNHLY and CDR2 FYNNEI. Germline trimming cut 6 bases from V and 5 bases from J; bases unmatched to any gene: 10. CDR3 sequence: CASSLLGTGDENIQYF. Written as DNA, the CDR3 is TGTGCCAGCAGCTTATTGGGGACAGGGGATGAAAACATTCAGTACTTC.

The chain combines TRBV20-1 with TRBJ2-1; D gene unclear. Germline CDR1 and CDR2: DFQATT and SNEGSKA (reference sequence). The V gene lost 1 base and the J gene lost 8 bases, with 18 bases spanning the gap. The CDR3 spans 15 residues. CDR3 protein: CSARVGSVRYYEQFF. CDR3 coding DNA: TGCAGTGCTAGAGTGGGGTCGGTTCGGTACTATGAGCAGTTCTTC.

The genes are TRBV9 and TRBJ2-7; 8 bases match TRBD2. Losses at the gene ends were 4 bases for V and 5 bases for J; bases not matched to a gene: 14. Germline V gene sequence: CDR1 SGDLS, CDR2 YYNGEE. This CDR3 is built from 16 residues. CDR3 DNA: TGTGCCAGCAGCCCCCGGGTAGCGGGGTCGATGCACGAGCAGTACTTC. It yields the protein CASSPRVAGSMHEQYF.

This chain connects TRBV2 to TRBJ1-5; D possibly corresponds to TRBD1 (5 bases). Germline-derived CDR1 and CDR2 are SNHLY and FYNNEI. Trimming pared 3 bases from V and 6 bases from J, leaving 9 bases between. The CDR3 spans 13 residues. The CDR3 nucleotides are TGTGCCAGCAGTGACGGGGACCCTCAGCCCCAGCATTTT. This codes for CASSDGDPQPQHF.

Ten or more counts support this clonotype. This CDR3 reads CASSLLGEKLFF. CDR3 in DNA: TGTGCCAGCAGCCTTTTGGGCGAAAAACTGTTTTTT. V usage is TRBV11-2 and J usage is TRBJ1-4; D gene ambiguous. Trimming shortened V by 5 bases and J by 8 bases, and 9 bases separated the two germline ends. This CDR3 is 12 amino acids long. Per germline, CDR1 SGHAT and CDR2 FQNNGV.

This clonotype was observed at least ten times. V and J are TRBV20-1 and TRBJ1-1; 7 nucleotides align to TRBD1. Germline V CDR1 and CDR2: DFQATT, SNEGSKA (reference sequence). The CDR3 runs 14 residues. V was pared by 7 bases and J by 9 bases, with 17 bases of the junction left unmatched. The CDR3 protein is CSGGRGQTGSKAFF. The CDR3 DNA reads TGCAGTGGAGGAAGGGGGCAGACAGGGAGTAAAGCTTTCTTT.

This clonotype was seen repeatedly, ten times or more. This chain links TRBV20-1 with TRBJ2-5, with 14 bases fitting TRBD2. The V gene's germline CDR1 is DFQATT and CDR2 SNEGSKA (reference sequence). The CDR3 is 18 residues long. V gave up 1 base and J gave up 5 bases; unmatched junction bases: 12. CDR3 amino acids: CSARAGLAGGRSMETQYF. The CDR3 DNA sequence: TGCAGTGCTAGAGCTGGACTAGCGGGGGGCCGGTCCATGGAGACCCAGTACTTC.

This chain joins TRBV7-8 and TRBJ1-2; D is unresolved. This CDR3 contains 13 residues. Trimming shortened V by 5 bases and J by 4 bases, and 11 bases separated the two germline ends. The germline V gene encodes CDR1 SGHVS and CDR2 FQNEAQ. The CDR3 DNA reads as TGTGCCAGCAGCCCGGGTTGGACCTATGGCTACACCTTC. Translated: CASSPGWTYGYTF.

The genes are TRBV28 and TRBJ1-1; a weak D match, TRBD1 (5 bases). Germline lookup yields CDR1 MDHEN and CDR2 SYDVKM. CDR3 size: 11 residues. V lost 8 bases to trimming and J lost 3 bases, with 7 bases between them. This CDR3 is CASRGYTEAFF. Written as DNA, the CDR3 is TGTGCCAGCCGGGGCTACACTGAAGCTTTCTTT.

The chain joins TRBV18 to TRBJ1-3; 7 nucleotides align to TRBD1. Germline-derived CDR1 and CDR2 are KGHSH and LQKENI. Unmatched junction bases numbered 5, after V lost 2 bases and J lost 4 bases. The CDR3 loop spans 15 amino acids. CDR3 bases: TGTGCCAGCTCACCATCTGGGACAGCAGGAAACACCATATATTTT. As protein: CASSPSGTAGNTIYF.

This clonotype was counted a few times. The chain couples TRBV20-1 to TRBJ2-7; D ambiguous. V lost 2 bases and J 0 bases, leaving 5 bases between the germline ends. Germline V gene sequence: CDR1 DFQATT, CDR2 SNEGSKA (reference sequence). The CDR3 totals 12 residues. CDR3 amino acids: CSARQPSYEQYF. The CDR3 nucleotides are TGCAGTGCTAGACAGCCCTCCTACGAGCAGTACTTC.